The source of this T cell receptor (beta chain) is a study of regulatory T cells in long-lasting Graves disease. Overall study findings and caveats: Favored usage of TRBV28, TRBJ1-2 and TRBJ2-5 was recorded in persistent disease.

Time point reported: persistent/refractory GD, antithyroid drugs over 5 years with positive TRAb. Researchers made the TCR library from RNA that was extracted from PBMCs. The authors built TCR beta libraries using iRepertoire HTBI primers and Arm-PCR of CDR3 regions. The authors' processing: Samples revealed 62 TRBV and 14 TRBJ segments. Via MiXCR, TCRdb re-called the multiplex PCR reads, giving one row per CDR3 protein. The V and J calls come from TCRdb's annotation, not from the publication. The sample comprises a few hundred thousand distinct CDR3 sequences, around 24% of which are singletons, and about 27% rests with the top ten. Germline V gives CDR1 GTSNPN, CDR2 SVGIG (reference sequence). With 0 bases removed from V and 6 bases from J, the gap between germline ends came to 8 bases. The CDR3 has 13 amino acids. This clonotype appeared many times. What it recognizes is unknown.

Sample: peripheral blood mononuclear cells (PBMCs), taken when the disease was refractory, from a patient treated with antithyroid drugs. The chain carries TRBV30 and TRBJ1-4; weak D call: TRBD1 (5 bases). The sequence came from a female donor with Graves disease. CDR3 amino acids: CAWSVGVDEKLFF. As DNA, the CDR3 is TGTGCCTGGAGTGTGGGGGTCGATGAAAAACTGTTTTTT.